A selection of T cell receptor beta chains follows, all from one sample in a study of T-cell memory formation after mild COVID-19. Each CDR3 protein gets one entry after TCRdb re-called the 5' RACE reads with MiXCR. The table includes 400,000 or so distinct CDR3 sequences, approximately 21% detected once. The sample taken for sequencing was PBMCs or a T cell subset sorted from them (not recorded which). These receptors all come from an adult woman who had mild COVID-19 (a few samples of this study predate the infection). Cell type and time point are not known. CDR3s leave out the opening cysteine and the closing phenylalanine or tryptophan. Each record gives: J gene, V gene, CDR3 protein.

>TRBJ2-5|TRBV18
ASSPDRAETQY
>TRBJ1-1|TRBV27
ASSPPGQGAFNTEAF
>TRBJ2-5|TRBV12-3/TRBV12-4
ASRQLGETQY
>TRBJ1-4|TRBV9
ASSATNEKLF
>TRBJ1-3|TRBV20-1
SADPGTSSGNTIY
>TRBJ2-1|TRBV5-1
ASSLGDRGREFEQF
>TRBJ1-4|TRBV7-8
ASSPTVNEKLF
>TRBJ2-7|TRBV20-1
SASGASGAYEQY
>TRBJ2-5|TRBV9
ASSVTSGVVQETQY
>TRBJ2-3|TRBV20-1
SASPASGRTDTQY
>TRBJ1-3|TRBV12-3/TRBV12-4
ASSSGGSSGNTIY
>TRBJ2-7|TRBV18
ASSPGMSYEQY
>TRBJ2-3|TRBV29-1
SVEALRGRRGSTDTQY
>TRBJ1-2|TRBV5-1
ASSGTGDIYGYT
>TRBJ2-1|TRBV5-1
ASSGGQLDNEQF
>TRBJ2-4|TRBV5-1
ASSLVGQGIQY
>TRBJ1-1|TRBV10-3
AITRSLDRSKRMNTEAF
>TRBJ2-3|TRBV6-5
ASSYNSQFPTQY
>TRBJ1-5|TRBV30
AWKAIAKGFDQPQH
>TRBJ2-3|TRBV10-3
AISEGSGRSTDTQY
>TRBJ1-2|TRBV20-1
SPSGGQVYGYT
>TRBJ2-3|TRBV18
ASSPNSGLGDTQY
>TRBJ2-3|TRBV11-2
ASSLQGGGSTDTQY
>TRBJ2-7|TRBV9
ASSPRSGSDEQY
>TRBJ2-1|TRBV20-1
SAPRLAGDNEQF
>TRBJ1-2|TRBV3-1
ASSQEESSYGYT
>TRBJ2-1|TRBV11-2
ASSLALAGGLNEQF
>TRBJ1-3|TRBV12-3/TRBV12-4
ANTILSGNTIY
>TRBJ2-4|TRBV20-1
SARPGSGRAAGNIQY
>TRBJ2-1|TRBV15
ATSEGLAEYNEQF
>TRBJ2-7|TRBV9
ASNQGVSSYEQY
>TRBJ2-6|TRBV20-1
SARVLGSGANVLT
>TRBJ1-6|TRBV12-3/TRBV12-4
ASSQTGDSPLH
>TRBJ2-3|TRBV7-9
ASSPGGTRASDTQY